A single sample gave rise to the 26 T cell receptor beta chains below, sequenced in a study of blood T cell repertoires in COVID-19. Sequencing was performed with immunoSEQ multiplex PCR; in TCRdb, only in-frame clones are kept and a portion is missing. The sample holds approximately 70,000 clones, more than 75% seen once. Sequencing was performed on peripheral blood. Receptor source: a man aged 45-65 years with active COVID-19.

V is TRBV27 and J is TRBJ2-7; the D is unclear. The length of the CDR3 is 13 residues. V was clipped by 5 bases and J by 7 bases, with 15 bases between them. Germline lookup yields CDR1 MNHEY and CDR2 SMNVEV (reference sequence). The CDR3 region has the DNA TGTGCCAGCAGTATCTCCCGCCTTCGGGAGCAGTACTTC. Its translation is CASSISRLREQYF.

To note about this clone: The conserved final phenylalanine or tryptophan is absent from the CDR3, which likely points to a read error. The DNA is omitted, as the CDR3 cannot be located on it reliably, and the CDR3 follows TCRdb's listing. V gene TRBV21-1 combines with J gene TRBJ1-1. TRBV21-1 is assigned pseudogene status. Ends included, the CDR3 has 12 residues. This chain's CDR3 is CASSLRGGRGIV.

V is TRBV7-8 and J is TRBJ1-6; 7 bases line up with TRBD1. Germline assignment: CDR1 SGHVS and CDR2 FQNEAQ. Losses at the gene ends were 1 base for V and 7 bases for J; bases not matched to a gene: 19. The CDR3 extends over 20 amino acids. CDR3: CASSLVIGRRTGSRNSPLHF. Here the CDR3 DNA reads TGTGCCAGCAGCTTAGTTATTGGTCGAAGGACAGGATCCCGCAATTCACCCCTCCACTTT. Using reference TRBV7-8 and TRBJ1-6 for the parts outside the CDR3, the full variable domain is GAGVSQSPRYKVAKRGQDVALRCDPISGHVSLFWYQQALGQGPEFLTYFQNEAQLDKSGLPSDRFFAERPEGSVSTLKIQRTQQEDSAVYLCASSLVIGRRTGSRNSPLHFGNGTRLTVT.

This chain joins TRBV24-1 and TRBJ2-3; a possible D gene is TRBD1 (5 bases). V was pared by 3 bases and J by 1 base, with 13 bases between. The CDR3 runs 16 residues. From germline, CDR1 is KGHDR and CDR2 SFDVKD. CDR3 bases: TGTGCCACCAGTGATACCCAGGGTAGGGGCACAGATACGCAGTATTTT. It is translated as CATSDTQGRGTDTQYF.

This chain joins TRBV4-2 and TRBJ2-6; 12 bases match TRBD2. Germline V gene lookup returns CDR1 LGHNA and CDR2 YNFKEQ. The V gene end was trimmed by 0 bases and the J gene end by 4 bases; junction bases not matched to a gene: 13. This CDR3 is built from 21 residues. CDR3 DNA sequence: TGTGCCAGCAGCCAAGATCGATACGCTAGCGGGAGGGGCTCGGGGGCCAACGTCCTGACTTTC. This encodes CASSQDRYASGRGSGANVLTF.

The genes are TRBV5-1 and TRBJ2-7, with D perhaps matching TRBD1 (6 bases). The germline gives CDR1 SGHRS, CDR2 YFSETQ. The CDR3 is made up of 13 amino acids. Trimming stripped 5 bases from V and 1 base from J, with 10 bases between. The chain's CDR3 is CASSWGQSYEQYF. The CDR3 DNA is TGCGCCAGCAGTTGGGGACAATCCTACGAGCAGTACTTC.

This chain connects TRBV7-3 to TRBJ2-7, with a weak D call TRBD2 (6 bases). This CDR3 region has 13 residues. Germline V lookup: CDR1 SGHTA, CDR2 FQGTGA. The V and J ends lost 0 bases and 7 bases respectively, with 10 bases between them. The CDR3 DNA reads TGTGCCAGCAGCTTAACAAGTGGACTAGAGCAGTACTTC. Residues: CASSLTSGLEQYF.

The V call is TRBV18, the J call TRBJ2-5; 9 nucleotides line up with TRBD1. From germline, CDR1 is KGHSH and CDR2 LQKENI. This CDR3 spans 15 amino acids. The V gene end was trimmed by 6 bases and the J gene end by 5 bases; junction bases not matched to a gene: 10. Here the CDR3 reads CASSPGRTGVETQYF. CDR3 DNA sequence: TGTGCCAGCTCCCCAGGCAGGACAGGGGTTGAGACCCAGTACTTC.

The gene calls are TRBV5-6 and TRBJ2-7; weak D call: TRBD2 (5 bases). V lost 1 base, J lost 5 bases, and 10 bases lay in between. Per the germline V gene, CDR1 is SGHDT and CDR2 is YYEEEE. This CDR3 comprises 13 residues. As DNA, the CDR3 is TGTGCCAGCAGCTTGACCACCGGGGACGAGCAGTACTTC. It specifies CASSLTTGDEQYF.

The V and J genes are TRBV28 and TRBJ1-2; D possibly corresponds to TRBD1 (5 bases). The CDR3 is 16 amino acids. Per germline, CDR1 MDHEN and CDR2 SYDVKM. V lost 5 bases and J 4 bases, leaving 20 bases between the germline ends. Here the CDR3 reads CASSLLARAVSYGYTF. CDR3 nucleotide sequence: TGTGCCAGCAGTCTACTGGCCAGGGCGGTAAGCTATGGCTACACCTTC.

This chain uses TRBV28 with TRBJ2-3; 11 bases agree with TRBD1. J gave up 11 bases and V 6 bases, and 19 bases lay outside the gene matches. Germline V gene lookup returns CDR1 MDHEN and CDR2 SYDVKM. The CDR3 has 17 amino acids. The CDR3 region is CASSRPPRDRGGQGQYF. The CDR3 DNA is TGTGCCAGCAGCCGGCCTCCTAGGGACAGGGGGGGTCAGGGGCAGTATTTT.

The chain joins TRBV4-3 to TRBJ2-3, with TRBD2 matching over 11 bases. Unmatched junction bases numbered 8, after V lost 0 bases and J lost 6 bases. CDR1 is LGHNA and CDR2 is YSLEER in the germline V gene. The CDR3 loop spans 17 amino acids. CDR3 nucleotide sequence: TGCGCCAGCAGCCAAGATTGGGGGACTAGCGGAATCGATACGCAGTATTTT. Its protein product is CASSQDWGTSGIDTQYF.

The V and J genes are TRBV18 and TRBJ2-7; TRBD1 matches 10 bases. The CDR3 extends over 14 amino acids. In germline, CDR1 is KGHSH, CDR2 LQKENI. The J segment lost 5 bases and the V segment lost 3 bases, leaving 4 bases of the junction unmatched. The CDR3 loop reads CASSPRDRGHEQYF. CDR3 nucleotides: TGTGCCAGCTCACCCCGGGACAGGGGCCACGAGCAGTACTTC.

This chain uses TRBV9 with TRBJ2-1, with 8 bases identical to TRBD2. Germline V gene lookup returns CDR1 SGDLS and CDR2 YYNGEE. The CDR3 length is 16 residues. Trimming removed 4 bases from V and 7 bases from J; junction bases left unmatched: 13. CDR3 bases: TGTGCCAGCAGCCCCCAAGGAGCGGGGGCGGGGAATGAGCAGTTCTTC. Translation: CASSPQGAGAGNEQFF.

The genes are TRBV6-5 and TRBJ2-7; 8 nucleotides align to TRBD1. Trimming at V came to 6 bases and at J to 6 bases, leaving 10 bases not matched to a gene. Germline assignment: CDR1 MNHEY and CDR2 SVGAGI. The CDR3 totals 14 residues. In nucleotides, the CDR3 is TGTGCCAGCAGCAAACCCGGGACAGGCGGCGAGCAGTACTTC. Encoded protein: CASSKPGTGGEQYF.

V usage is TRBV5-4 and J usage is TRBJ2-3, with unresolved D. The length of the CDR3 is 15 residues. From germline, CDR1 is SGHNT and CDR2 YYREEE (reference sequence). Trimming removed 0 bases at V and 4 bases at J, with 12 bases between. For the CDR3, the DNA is TGTGCCAGCAGCTTGGAAGATAGTGGTGCAGATACGCAGTATTTT. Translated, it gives CASSLEDSGADTQYF.

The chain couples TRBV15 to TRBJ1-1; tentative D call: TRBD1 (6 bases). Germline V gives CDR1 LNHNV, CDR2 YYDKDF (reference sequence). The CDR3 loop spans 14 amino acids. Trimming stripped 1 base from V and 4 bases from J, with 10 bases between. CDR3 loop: CATSRATGITEAFF. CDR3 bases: TGTGCCACCAGCAGAGCCACAGGGATCACTGAAGCTTTCTTT.

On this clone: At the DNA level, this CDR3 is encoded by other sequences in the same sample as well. The CDR3 region is CASSFLYEQYF. In DNA, the CDR3 is TGTGCCAGCAGTTTCCTTTACGAGCAGTACTTC. The rearrangement uses TRBV28 and TRBJ2-7; D is uncertain. Germline lookup yields CDR1 MDHEN and CDR2 SYDVKM. The CDR3 runs 11 residues. The V gene lost 3 bases and the J gene lost 4 bases, with 4 bases spanning the gap.

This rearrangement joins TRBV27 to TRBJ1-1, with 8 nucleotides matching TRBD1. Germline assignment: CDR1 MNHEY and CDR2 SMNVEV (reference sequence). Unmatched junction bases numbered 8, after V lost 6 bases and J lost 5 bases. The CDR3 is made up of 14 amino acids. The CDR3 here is CASSPTGAGTEAFF. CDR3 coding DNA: TGTGCCAGCAGCCCGACAGGGGCTGGAACTGAAGCTTTCTTT.

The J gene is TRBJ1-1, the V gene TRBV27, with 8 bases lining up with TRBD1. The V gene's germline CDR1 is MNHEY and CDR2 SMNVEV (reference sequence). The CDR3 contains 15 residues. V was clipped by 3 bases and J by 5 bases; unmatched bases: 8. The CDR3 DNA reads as TGTGCCAGCAGTTTTCAGGACAGGGTGAGGACTGAAGCTTTCTTT. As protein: CASSFQDRVRTEAFF.

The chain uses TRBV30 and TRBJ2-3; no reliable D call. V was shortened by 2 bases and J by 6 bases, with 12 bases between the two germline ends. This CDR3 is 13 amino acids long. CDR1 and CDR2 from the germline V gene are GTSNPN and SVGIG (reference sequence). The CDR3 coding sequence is TGTGCCTGGAGTAGCGCTCTCAAGGATACGCAGTATTTT. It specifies CAWSSALKDTQYF.

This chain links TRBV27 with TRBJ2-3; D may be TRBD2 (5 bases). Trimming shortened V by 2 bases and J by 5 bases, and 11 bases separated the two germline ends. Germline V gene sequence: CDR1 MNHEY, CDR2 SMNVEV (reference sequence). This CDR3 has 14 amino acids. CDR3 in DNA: TGTGCCAGCAGTTTACCCGGGATGAGAGATACGCAGTATTTT. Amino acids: CASSLPGMRDTQYF.

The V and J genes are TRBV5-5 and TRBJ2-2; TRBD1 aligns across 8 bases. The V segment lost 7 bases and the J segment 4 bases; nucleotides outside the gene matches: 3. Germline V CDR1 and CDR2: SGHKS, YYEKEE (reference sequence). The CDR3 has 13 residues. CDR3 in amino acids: CASGTGGTGELFF. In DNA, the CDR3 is TGTGCCAGCGGTACAGGGGGCACCGGGGAGCTGTTTTTT.

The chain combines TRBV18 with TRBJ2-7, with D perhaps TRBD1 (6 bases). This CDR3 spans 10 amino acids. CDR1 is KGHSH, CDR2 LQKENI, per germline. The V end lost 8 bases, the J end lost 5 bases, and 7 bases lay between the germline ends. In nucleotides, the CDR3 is TGTGCCAGCGGGGGCGACGAGCAGTACTTC. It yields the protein CASGGDEQYF.

The CDR3 region has the DNA TGTGCCAGCTCACGGGGACAGGGAGACGCCGGGGAGCTGTTTTTT. Its translation: CASSRGQGDAGELFF. The chain employs TRBV18 and TRBJ2-2; 9 positions match TRBD1. Germline CDR1 and CDR2: KGHSH and LQKENI. Germline trimming cut 4 bases from V and 6 bases from J; bases unmatched to any gene: 6. The CDR3 is 15 residues long.

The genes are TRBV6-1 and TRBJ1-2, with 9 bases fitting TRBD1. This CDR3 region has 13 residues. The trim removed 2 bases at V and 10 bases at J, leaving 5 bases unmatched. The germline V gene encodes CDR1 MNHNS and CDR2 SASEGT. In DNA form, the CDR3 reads TGTGCCAGCAGTGAATGGACAGGGGCCGACTACACCTTC. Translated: CASSEWTGADYTF.